This TCR beta chain was profiled in a study of control samples from healthy donors and cancer patients. CDR3 length: 17 amino acids. Germline CDR1 KGHSH, CDR2 LQKENI. V lost 0 bases and J 4 bases, leaving 16 bases between the germline ends. Using immunoSEQ multiplex PCR, the repertoire was profiled, and TCRdb retains in-frame clones only, with some absent. There are 95,000 to 150,000 clones in the sample; roughly 84% occur only once, and more than 6.5% lies in the top ten. The sample taken for sequencing was blood. The J gene is TRBJ2-1, the V gene TRBV18; D assignment may be TRBD1 or TRBD2 (6 bases each). This clonotype originated in a middle-aged man in good health. In DNA form, the CDR3 reads TGTGCCAGCTCACCACCCGCGAAAGGGGGGCAATACAATGAGCAGTTCTTC. This translates into CASSPPAKGGQYNEQFF.